The clone carrying this TCR beta chain came up once. These data originate in a study of blood T cell repertoires in COVID-19. Study summary: The study drew acute and convalescent COVID-19 samples from the United States, Italy and Spain.

V was pared by 0 bases and J by 6 bases, with 17 bases between. The germline gives CDR1 GTSNPN, CDR2 SVGIG (reference sequence). The CDR3 spans 16 residues. Profiled with immunoSEQ multiplex PCR; TCRdb holds only in-frame clones, not every one. The sample includes a few hundred thousand clones, roughly 85% seen only once; the top ten take 7.2%. Source material: peripheral blood. This receptor was taken from a human donor in a cohort sampled during active COVID-19. This chain uses TRBV30 with TRBJ1-4, with D uncertain. Here the CDR3 DNA reads TGTGCCTGGAGTGTACTCGGCGGGGTAGGAGATGAAAAACTGTTTTTT. Translated: CAWSVLGGVGDEKLFF.